This T cell receptor beta chain emerged from a study of blood T cell repertoires in COVID-19. Background on the study: Acute and convalescent COVID-19 samples came from the United States, Italy and Spain. PBMCs, B-cell-depleted T cells, or T cells were the source of the cDNA or gDNA that made up the material.

Germline-derived CDR1 and CDR2 are KGHDR and SFDVKD. The CDR3 loop spans 17 amino acids. Unmatched junction bases numbered 4, after V lost 0 bases and J lost 2 bases. Profiled with immunoSEQ multiplex PCR; TCRdb holds only in-frame clones, not every one. The data contain about 430,000 clones, roughly 90% of them singletons. The sample comprised peripheral blood. V and J are TRBV24-1 and TRBJ2-2, with TRBD1 identical over 8 bases. The clonotype originates from a man aged 18 to 30 with COVID-19, enrolled during active disease. The DNA for the CDR3 is TGTGCCACCAGTGATTTGCAGCAGGGGGCCAACACCGGGGAGCTGTTTTTT. Translated, it gives CATSDLQQGANTGELFF.